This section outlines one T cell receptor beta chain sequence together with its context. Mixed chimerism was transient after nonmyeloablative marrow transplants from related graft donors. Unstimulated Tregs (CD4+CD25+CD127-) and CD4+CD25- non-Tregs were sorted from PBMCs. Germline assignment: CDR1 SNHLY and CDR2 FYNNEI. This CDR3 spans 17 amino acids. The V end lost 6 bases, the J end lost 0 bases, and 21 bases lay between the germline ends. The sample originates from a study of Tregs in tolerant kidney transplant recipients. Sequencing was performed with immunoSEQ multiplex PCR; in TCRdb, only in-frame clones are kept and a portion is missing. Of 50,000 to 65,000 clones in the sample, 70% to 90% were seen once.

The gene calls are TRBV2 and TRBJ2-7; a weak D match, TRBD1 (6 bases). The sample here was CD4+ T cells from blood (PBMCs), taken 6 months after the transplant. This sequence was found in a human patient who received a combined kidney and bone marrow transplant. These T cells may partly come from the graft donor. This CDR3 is CASRIRQAKPGSYEQYF. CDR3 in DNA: TGTGCCAGCAGGATCCGACAGGCCAAACCGGGCTCCTACGAGCAGTACTTC.